The 32 T cell receptor beta chains presented below share a single source sample, sequenced in a study of tumor-infiltrating lymphocytes in primary liver carcinoma. Unsorted bulk tissue (roughly 19-31 mg) underwent RNA and DNA co-extraction. Using a constant-region primer together with ProtoScript II reverse transcriptase, TCR beta cDNA was made from approximately 0.55 ug of total RNA. Three nested multiplex PCR rounds of slightly modified ARM-PCR generated TCR beta libraries. With TRBV1-TRBV30 forward primers and a C-beta reverse primer, the first two PCR rounds were run for 9 to 10 cycles each. TCRdb fed the multiplex PCR reads into MiXCR, producing one record per CDR3 protein. Of 100,000 or so distinct CDR3 sequences in the sample, around 66% were seen once. Sequencing used liver tumor tissue from sampling region 2. The sample's subset: tumor region T2, inferior pole. These TCRs come from a woman in her sixties or seventies with primary liver carcinoma and hepatitis B virus infection.

Points on this clonotype: One base away lies a much larger clone, so this may be a sequencing read error. Without the conserved terminal phenylalanine or tryptophan, this CDR3 likely stems from a read error. The chain recombines TRBV28 with TRBJ1-6; a weak D match, TRBD1 (6 bases). This CDR3 has 15 residues. Germline CDR1 reads MDHEN; CDR2 reads SYDVKM. V lost 3 bases and J 9 bases, leaving 15 bases between the germline ends. The CDR3 here is CASSFPPGRGSPLHL. The DNA of the CDR3 is TGTGCCAGCAGTTTCCCCCCCGGCAGGGGTTCACCCCTCCACCTT.

This clonotype was recorded many times. V usage is TRBV5-8 and J usage is TRBJ2-1; 8 bases agree with TRBD1. The V gene's germline CDR1 is SGHTS and CDR2 YDEGEE. Unmatched junction bases numbered 11, after V lost 1 base and J lost 5 bases. This CDR3 has 17 amino acids. This CDR3 reads CASSLWGTGQRHNEQFF. CDR3 nucleotide sequence: TGTGCCAGCAGCTTGTGGGGGACAGGCCAGAGGCACAATGAGCAGTTCTTC.

Remarks on this clonotype: Its ends do not fully match the called genes, so a read error is possible. This chain links TRBV11-3 with TRBJ2-3, with a weak D call TRBD1 (5 bases). The CDR3 sequence is 14 residues long. Germline CDR1 reads SGHNT; CDR2 reads YENEEA. The CDR3 reads CASIHRTGTDTQYF. In DNA form, the CDR3 reads TGTGCCAGCATCCATCGAACAGGCACGGATACGCAGTATTTT.

Comment on this clonotype: A single base separates this from a much larger clone, so it may be a read error. V and J are TRBV5-1 and TRBJ2-7; TRBD2 matches at 9 bases. Germline loops: CDR1 SGHRS, CDR2 YFSETQ. The CDR3 has 12 residues. The CDR3 sequence: CTSSSLAGEQYF. The CDR3 coding sequence is TGCACCAGCAGCTCCCTAGCGGGAGAGCAGTACTTC.

The rearrangement uses TRBV5-1 and TRBJ2-1; unclear D gene. V was cut by 6 bases and J by 5 bases, with 18 bases left in between. The CDR3 extends over 15 amino acids. In germline, CDR1 is SGHRS, CDR2 YFSETQ. In DNA form, the CDR3 reads TGCGCCAGCAAAATGCAATTAGTGGGCAACAATGAGCAGTTCTTC. Residues: CASKMQLVGNNEQFF.

The chain is built from TRBV6-5 and TRBJ1-2; no firm D call. Trimming shortened V by 0 bases and J by 8 bases, and 19 bases separated the two germline ends. Germline CDR1 reads MNHEY; CDR2 reads SVGAGI. The CDR3 loop spans 16 amino acids. CDR3 coding DNA: TGTGCCAGCAGTTACTCGACGATCTGGGAGGTCGGCGGCTACACCTTC. Its protein is CASSYSTIWEVGGYTF.

The sample holds a few counts of this clonotype. Possible read error: a much larger clone is one base away. The CDR3 is CASRPRAGGSYNEQFF. CDR3 sequence (DNA): TGTGCCAGCAGACCCAGGGCAGGGGGATCCTACAATGAGCAGTTCTTC. V is TRBV5-4 and J is TRBJ2-1, with 7 positions matching TRBD1. CDR3 length equals 16 residues. The V and J ends lost 5 bases and 1 base, in that order; junction bases with no gene match: 9. Germline V lookup: CDR1 SGHNT, CDR2 YYREEE (reference sequence).

In the case of this clonotype: Being one base from a much bigger clone, this may be a read error. The genes are TRBV11-1 and TRBJ2-4; perhaps TRBD2 as D (5 bases). The CDR3 length is 13 residues. Germline assignment: CDR1 SGHAT and CDR2 FQDESV (reference sequence). CDR3 coding DNA: TGTGCCAGCAACTTAGCCCGGGGAGACATTCAGTACTTC. Amino acid sequence: CASNLARGDIQYF.

This clonotype was found many times. The chain employs TRBV6-1 and TRBJ2-2, with D perhaps TRBD2 (5 bases). Germline V lookup: CDR1 MNHNS, CDR2 SASEGT. This CDR3 contains 14 residues. Trimming pared 6 bases from V and 4 bases from J, leaving 12 bases between. CDR3 in amino acids: CASRKEDRTGELFF. CDR3 DNA sequence: TGTGCCAGCAGGAAGGAGGATCGCACCGGGGAGCTGTTTTTT.

A few counts support this clonotype. A much larger clone lies one base from this, so it may be a read error. The rearrangement joins TRBV29-1 to TRBJ2-3; unclear D gene. V lost 4 bases and J 0 bases, leaving 8 bases between the germline ends. The germline V gene has CDR1 SQVTM and CDR2 ANQGSEA. There are 13 residues in the CDR3. The CDR3 loop is CSVGIPSTDTQYF. The CDR3 nucleotides are TGCAGCGTTGGAATCCCCAGCACAGATACGCAGTATTTT.

This clonotype was seen only a few times. The chain uses TRBV28 and TRBJ2-3, with 7 bases lining up with TRBD2. V lost 7 bases and J lost 4; bases outside the gene matches: 8. The CDR3 has 14 amino acids. CDR1 MDHEN and CDR2 SYDVKM come from the germline V gene. The chain's CDR3 is CASTPGRESDTQYF. CDR3 in DNA: TGTGCCAGCACACCGGGGCGGGAGTCAGATACGCAGTATTTT.

The V call is TRBV12-3 or TRBV12-4, the J call TRBJ2-7, with D perhaps TRBD2 (6 bases). V lost 6 bases and J lost 2, with 17 bases in between. CDR3 length equals 15 residues. DNA for the CDR3: TGTGCCAGCAGCGGACGCGGGGCGAGGACCTACGAGCAGTACTTC. It specifies CASSGRGARTYEQYF.

Regarding this clonotype: A junction boundary mismatches the germline segment, possibly from a read error. The chain is built from TRBV20-1 and TRBJ2-1; D is perhaps TRBD1 (6 bases). CDR3 size: 13 residues. The germline V gene encodes CDR1 DFQATT and CDR2 SNEGSKA (reference sequence). The CDR3 region is CSAMVGQYNGQFF. CDR3 DNA: TGCAGTGCTATGGTAGGACAGTACAATGGGCAGTTCTTC.

This clonotype was found many times. A junction boundary mismatches the germline segment, possibly from a read error. The chain recombines TRBV5-1 with TRBJ1-5; no reliable D call. CDR3 size: 14 residues. Per the germline V gene, CDR1 is SGHRS and CDR2 is YFSETQ. CDR3 in amino acids: CASSPGFSDQPQHF. The DNA of the CDR3 is TGCGCCAGCAGCCCGGGTTTTAGCGATCAGCCCCAGCATTTT.

There are many counts of this clonotype. The J gene is TRBJ2-2, the V gene TRBV10-1; 7 positions agree with TRBD1. Germline V gene data show CDR1 as WNHNN and CDR2 as SYGVQD (reference sequence). The CDR3 extends over 16 amino acids. The J segment lost 4 bases and the V segment lost 0 bases, leaving 5 bases of the junction unmatched. The CDR3 region has the DNA TGCGCCAGCAGTGAGTCGAGGGGGCGAAGCACCGGGGAGCTGTTTTTT. It yields the protein CASSESRGRSTGELFF.

This chain uses TRBV6-5 with TRBJ2-3; 7 bases agree with TRBD1. The CDR3 length is 14 residues. The V gene end was trimmed by 4 bases and the J gene end by 6 bases; junction bases not matched to a gene: 7. CDR1 is MNHEY and CDR2 is SVGAGI in the germline V gene. The CDR3 DNA reads as TGTGCCAGCAGTTGTACAGGGGAGACTGATACGCAGTATTTT. This translates into CASSCTGETDTQYF.

Regarding this clonotype: A much larger clone lies a single base off, so this may be a read error. The rearrangement links TRBV10-3 to TRBJ2-6; D unclear. This CDR3 has 18 amino acids. V lost 5 bases and J lost 0, with 17 bases in between. Germline-derived CDR1 and CDR2 are ENHRY and SYGVKD. CDR3 protein: CAISTSGPGLSGANVLTF. The CDR3 nucleotides are TGTGCCATCAGTACATCCGGGCCAGGCCTCTCTGGGGCCAACGTCCTGACTTTC.

Turning to this clonotype: A junction end diverges from the germline sequence, so it may reflect a read error. The gene calls are TRBV6-6 and TRBJ2-6; D is tentatively TRBD1 or TRBD2 (5 bases each). The CDR3 sequence is 16 residues long. CDR1 is MNHNY and CDR2 is SVGAGI in the germline V gene (reference sequence). The CDR3 loop is CASRDSRGSGANVLTF. The CDR3 coding sequence is TGTGCAAGCAGAGACTCGAGGGGCTCTGGGGCCAACGTCCTGACTTTC.

In its sample, this clonotype was seen many times. The rearrangement joins TRBV5-1 to TRBJ1-2; D ambiguous. CDR3 length equals 14 residues. Trimming left V 0 bases short and J 4 bases short, with 10 bases between. In germline, CDR1 is SGHRS, CDR2 YFSETQ. The CDR3: CASSLAPAGYGYTF. For the CDR3, the DNA is TGCGCCAGCAGCTTGGCTCCGGCGGGCTATGGCTACACCTTC.

Remarks on this clonotype: At one of its ends the junction is not consistent with the germline gene, which may arise from a read error. The V call is TRBV28, the J call TRBJ1-5; maybe TRBD1 (6 bases). The CDR3 spans 17 residues. CDR1 is MDHEN and CDR2 is SYDVKM in the germline V gene. In DNA, the CDR3 is TGTGCCAGCAGTTTGGGTCAGGGGAGGTCCTTGAATCAGTCCCAGCATTTT. This codes for CASSLGQGRSLNQSQHF.

V usage is TRBV30 and J usage is TRBJ2-4; no firm D call. The CDR3 consists of 13 residues. Germline lookup yields CDR1 GTSNPN and CDR2 SVGIG (reference sequence). Trimming cost V 4 bases and J 3 bases, with 10 bases left between them. The CDR3 DNA is TGTGCCTGGATTATCCCAGACAAAAACATTCAGTACTTC. This translates into CAWIIPDKNIQYF.

A remark on this clonotype: A read error may produce the germline difference seen at one junction end. The chain combines TRBV5-4 with TRBJ2-4; maybe TRBD2 (8 bases). CDR1 SGHNT and CDR2 YYREEE come from the germline V gene (reference sequence). The CDR3 sequence is 17 residues long. Here the CDR3 reads CASSPGGGAGGGNTQYF. Here the CDR3 DNA reads TGTGCCAGCAGCCCGGGAGGGGGCGCGGGGGGTGGAAACACTCAGTACTTC.

Comments on this clonotype: Given a much more abundant clone one base away, this may be a read error. In nucleotides, the CDR3 is TGTGCCAGCAGCCATCAAGCGGAGCAAGAGACCCAGTACTTC. This gives the protein CASSHQAEQETQYF. V gene TRBV5-6 combines with J gene TRBJ2-5; D may be TRBD2 (5 bases). This CDR3 region has 14 residues. Trimming removed 4 bases at V and 2 bases at J, with 12 bases between. CDR1 is SGHDT, CDR2 YYEEEE, per germline.

A few counts support this clonotype. The chain's CDR3 is CASSITYQETQYF. The CDR3 DNA follows: TGTGCCAGCAGCATCACGTACCAAGAGACCCAGTACTTC. The genes are TRBV2 and TRBJ2-5; D call uncertain. Germline CDR1 reads SNHLY; CDR2 reads FYNNEI. Trimming took off 6 bases at V and 0 bases at J, with 8 bases between the two ends. The CDR3 length is 13 residues.

In this sample, this clonotype turned up many times. This chain uses TRBV4-1 with TRBJ1-5; tentative D call: TRBD1 (6 bases). V lost 2 bases and J lost 5, with 10 bases in between. The CDR3 consists of 14 residues. Germline assignment: CDR1 MGHRA and CDR2 YSYEKL. DNA for the CDR3: TGCGCCAGCAGCCAAAAGCCAGGGGATCAGCCCCAGCATTTT. Translation gives CASSQKPGDQPQHF.

As concerns this clonotype: An end of the junction differs from the germline gene, which may be a read error. The rearrangement uses TRBV11-2 and TRBJ2-3; a weak D match, TRBD1 (5 bases). Germline lookup yields CDR1 SGHAT and CDR2 FQNNGV. The length of the CDR3 is 15 residues. The CDR3 here is CASSSQSFSTGTQYF. The CDR3 region has the DNA TGTGCCAGTAGCTCCCAGAGCTTTAGCACAGGTACGCAGTATTTT. The variable domain in full, with the rest retrieved from reference TRBV11-2 and TRBJ2-3, is EAGVAQSPRYKIIEKRQSVAFWCNPISGHATLYWYQQILGQGPKLLIQFQNNGVVDDSQLPKDRFSAERLKGVDSTLKIQPAKLEDSAVYLCASSSQSFSTGTQYFGPGTRLTVL.

This clonotype was seen ten or more times. V and J are TRBV12-3 or TRBV12-4 and TRBJ2-1; maybe TRBD2 (7 bases). The CDR3 is 14 amino acids. Trimming took 8 bases from V and 4 from J, leaving 15 bases between them. This CDR3 is CASGGGGKYNEQFF. CDR3 DNA sequence: TGTGCCAGCGGGGGGGGGGGCAAGTACAATGAGCAGTTCTTC.

Points on this clonotype: One end of the junction is discordant with germline, which a read error may explain. The chain joins TRBV29-1 to TRBJ2-1; D unclear. The CDR3 spans 11 residues. Germline CDR1 SQVTM, CDR2 ANQGSEA. CDR3 nucleotide sequence: TGCAGCGTTGATCATGGGAATGAGCACTTCTTC. This codes for CSVDHGNEHFF.

This clonotype was recorded only once. At one boundary the junction diverges from the germline segment, which might be a read error. CDR3 amino acids: CASNSGTQSYNEHFF. The CDR3, as DNA: TGTGCCAGCAATTCCGGGACTCAATCTTACAATGAGCACTTCTTC. The gene calls are TRBV11-2 and TRBJ2-1; maybe TRBD2 (6 bases). This CDR3 contains 15 residues. Germline V CDR1 and CDR2: SGHAT, FQNNGV.

This clonotype has a handful of counts. The rearrangement joins TRBV20-1 to TRBJ2-2; D may be TRBD1 (7 bases). V dropped 3 bases and J dropped 1 base, with 12 bases sitting between them. From germline, CDR1 is DFQATT and CDR2 SNEGSKA (reference sequence). The CDR3 has 15 residues. Here the CDR3 DNA reads TGCAGTGCTAGGGGGCAGGGGGGGAACACCGGGGAGCTGTTTTTT. It encodes CSARGQGGNTGELFF.

The rearrangement joins TRBV7-9 to TRBJ2-7; D may correspond to TRBD1 or TRBD2 (5 bases each). V was clipped by 4 bases and J by 9 bases, with 22 bases between them. Germline CDR1 SEHNR, CDR2 FQNEAQ (reference sequence). The CDR3 loop spans 15 amino acids. CDR3 bases: TGTGCCAGCAGCTCCCTGGCGCCTGGATGGGACGGGCAGTACTTC. Translated, it gives CASSSLAPGWDGQYF.

A word on this clonotype: Germline is not matched at one junction end, which may reflect a read error. The chain links TRBV12-3 or TRBV12-4 to TRBJ2-7, with TRBD1 matching over 9 bases. The CDR3 runs to 15 residues. This CDR3 reads CASTTTGGNAYEQYF. Written as DNA, the CDR3 is TGTGCCAGCACTACTACAGGGGGCAACGCTTACGAACAGTACTTC.